These 23 T cell receptor beta chains share one sample of origin, sequenced in a study of shared clonotypes between healthy human individuals. Clones were sequenced by immunoSEQ multiplex PCR, and TCRdb holds only the in-frame ones, with some missing. The sample carries 800,000 to 1,200,000 clones, 70% to 80% recorded once. The sample consisted of memory CD4+ T cells from PBMCs. Stated subset: CD45RA-negative fraction. The source is a man younger than 35 in good health. Some clones in this sample may be carry-over from other donors' samples.

This clone has only one observation. This chain uses TRBV28 with TRBJ2-1; D tentatively reads TRBD1 or TRBD2 (8 bases each). Deletions cut 4 bases from V and 0 bases from J, with 13 bases between. Per germline, CDR1 MDHEN and CDR2 SYDVKM. The CDR3 runs to 16 residues. The CDR3 reads CASSSGGTGSYNEQFF. In nucleotides, the CDR3 is TGTGCCAGCAGTTCGGGGGGGACAGGCTCCTACAATGAGCAGTTCTTC. The whole variable domain, remainder taken from reference TRBV28 and TRBJ2-1, is DVKVTQSSRYLVKRTGEKVFLECVQDMDHENMFWYRQDPGLGLRLIYFSYDVKMKEKGDIPEGYSVSREKKERFSLILESASTNQTSMYLCASSSGGTGSYNEQFFGPGTRLTVL.

V and J are TRBV28 and TRBJ2-5; 7 positions agree with TRBD2. This CDR3 has 12 residues. The V and J ends lost 10 bases and 7 bases, in that order; junction bases with no gene match: 9. Per germline, CDR1 MDHEN and CDR2 SYDVKM. The CDR3 nucleotides read TGTGCCACGAGCGGGGACTCGCGGACCCAGTACTTC. It yields the protein CATSGDSRTQYF.

About this clone: The sample contains more than one DNA sequence encoding this CDR3. The chain links TRBV18 to TRBJ1-1, with D possibly being TRBD1 (5 bases). The germline V and J ends were trimmed by 3 bases and 3 bases, with 11 bases remaining between them. The CDR3 is made up of 14 amino acids. Germline CDR1 and CDR2: KGHSH and LQKENI. The CDR3, as DNA: TGTGCCAGCTCACCCGTGGGGGGGGACACTGAAGCTTTCTTT. It translates to CASSPVGGDTEAFF.

J is TRBJ2-3 and V is TRBV6-1; 9 nucleotides agree with TRBD2. Germline assignment: CDR1 MNHNS and CDR2 SASEGT. The V and J ends lost 3 bases and 2 bases, in that order; junction bases with no gene match: 3. This CDR3 is built from 15 residues. CDR3: CASSDRGRATDTQYF. CDR3 nucleotide sequence: TGTGCCAGCAGTGATCGCGGGAGGGCCACAGATACGCAGTATTTT.

The rearrangement joins TRBV19 to TRBJ2-7, with TRBD1 matching 9 bases. There are 15 residues in the CDR3. The germline gives CDR1 LNHDA, CDR2 SQIVND (reference sequence). J was trimmed by 4 bases and V by 6 bases; bases with no gene match: 10. This chain's CDR3 is CASSPGDRVNYEQYF. In nucleotides, the CDR3 is TGTGCCAGTAGCCCGGGGGACAGGGTGAATTACGAGCAGTACTTC.

This chain connects TRBV11-2 to TRBJ2-7; 8 nucleotides align to TRBD1. The CDR3 extends over 14 amino acids. Germline lookup yields CDR1 SGHAT and CDR2 FQNNGV. The junction had 4 bases not matched to a gene; V was cut back by 1 base and J by 5 bases. CDR3 loop: CASSLGQGAHEQYF. In DNA form, the CDR3 reads TGTGCCAGCAGCTTAGGGCAGGGGGCCCACGAGCAGTACTTC.

The rearrangement uses TRBV5-4 and TRBJ2-3; perhaps TRBD2 as D (6 bases). V lost 4 bases to trimming and J lost 2 bases, with 11 bases between them. CDR1 is SGHNT, CDR2 YYREEE, per germline (reference sequence). The CDR3 runs 14 residues. The CDR3 protein is CASSRGGATDTQYF. The CDR3 region has the DNA TGTGCCAGCAGCCGAGGCGGGGCCACAGATACGCAGTATTTT.

The CDR3 DNA reads as TGTGCCAGCAGCCAAAGTAGCGGGAGGTGGACAGATACGCAGTATTTT. Its translation is CASSQSSGRWTDTQYF. V is TRBV5-4 and J is TRBJ2-3; 10 bases map to TRBD2. The germline CDR1 and CDR2 sequences are SGHNT and YYREEE (reference sequence). The CDR3 spans 16 residues. Trimming at V came to 4 bases and at J to 3 bases, leaving 8 bases not matched to a gene.

The rearrangement joins TRBV30 to TRBJ1-5; D gene unclear. The germline gives CDR1 GTSNPN, CDR2 SVGIG (reference sequence). The V and J ends lost 1 base and 3 bases respectively, with 7 bases between them. This CDR3 region has 13 residues. CDR3 protein: CAWSERFNQPQHF. The CDR3, as DNA: TGTGCCTGGAGTGAGCGGTTCAATCAGCCCCAGCATTTT.

V is TRBV29-1 and J is TRBJ2-3, with D uncertain. The CDR3 spans 12 residues. Trimming shortened V by 5 bases and J by 1 base, and 7 bases separated the two germline ends. Germline CDR1 is SQVTM and CDR2 is ANQGSEA. CDR3 sequence: CSVMSGTDTQYF. As DNA, the CDR3 is TGCAGCGTTATGAGCGGCACAGATACGCAGTATTTT.

This chain's CDR3 is CASSSPGRTDTQYF. For the CDR3, the DNA is TGTGCCAGCAGCTCGCCGGGGCGCACAGATACGCAGTATTTT. The chain has TRBV7-6 and TRBJ2-3; D may match TRBD1 or TRBD2 (5 bases each). Germline V gene lookup returns CDR1 SGHVS and CDR2 FNYEAQ. CDR3 length equals 14 residues. Trimming shortened V by 4 bases and J by 1 base, and 9 bases separated the two germline ends. Complete variable domain (other parts from reference TRBV7-6 and TRBJ2-3): GAGVSQSPRYKVTKRGQDVALRCDPISGHVSLYWYRQALGQGPEFLTYFNYEAQQDKSGLPNDRFSAERPEGSISTLTIQRTEQRDSAMYRCASSSPGRTDTQYFGPGTRLTVL.

J is TRBJ2-1 and V is TRBV27; D is possibly TRBD2 (5 bases). The V gene lost 2 bases and the J gene lost 10 bases, with 18 bases spanning the gap. This CDR3 contains 15 residues. CDR1 is MNHEY, CDR2 SMNVEV, per germline (reference sequence). The chain's CDR3 is CASSLESGKVWEQFF. For the CDR3, the DNA is TGTGCCAGCAGTTTAGAGTCGGGAAAGGTCTGGGAGCAGTTCTTC.

Ten or more counts support this clone. This sequence joins TRBV29-1 and TRBJ2-7, with 7 bases matching TRBD2. Trimming removed 2 bases from V and 3 bases from J; junction bases left unmatched: 7. The CDR3 has 14 residues. CDR1 is SQVTM and CDR2 is ANQGSEA in the germline V gene. DNA of the CDR3: TGCAGCGTTGAACGGGGCGGGAGCCGCTACGAGCAGTACTTC. Amino acids: CSVERGGSRYEQYF.

The gene calls are TRBV7-9 and TRBJ2-4, with TRBD2 identical over 13 bases. The CDR3 covers 16 residues. J was trimmed by 6 bases and V by 5 bases; bases with no gene match: 7. The germline V gene encodes CDR1 SEHNR and CDR2 FQNEAQ (reference sequence). CDR3 region: CASSPGTSGAGNIQYF. CDR3 in DNA: TGTGCCAGCAGCCCCGGGACTAGCGGGGCAGGAAACATTCAGTACTTC.

The rearrangement links TRBV5-4 to TRBJ2-2; 8 bases are a match to TRBD2. The ends lost 4 bases at V and 5 bases at J; junction bases unmatched: 10. In germline, CDR1 is SGHNT, CDR2 YYREEE (reference sequence). CDR3 length: 16 residues. The CDR3 DNA sequence: TGTGCCAGCAGCGACTCAAGCGGGAGTAGGACCGGGGAGCTGTTTTTT. This translates into CASSDSSGSRTGELFF.

This clone was counted once. This rearrangement joins TRBV5-1 to TRBJ2-7, with 10 bases matching TRBD1. Germline loops: CDR1 SGHRS, CDR2 YFSETQ. The CDR3 has 15 residues. The V and J ends lost 3 bases and 6 bases, in that order; junction bases with no gene match: 9. The chain's CDR3 is CASSSAGQGVSEQYF. The CDR3 DNA sequence: TGCGCCAGCAGCTCGGCCGGACAGGGGGTCAGCGAGCAGTACTTC.

The genes are TRBV6-5 and TRBJ2-3; weak D call: TRBD1 (5 bases). The V end lost 2 bases, the J end lost 0 bases, and 12 bases lay between the germline ends. This CDR3 contains 16 residues. CDR1 is MNHEY, CDR2 SVGAGI, per germline. CDR3: CASSYNGQASTDTQYF. DNA of the CDR3: TGTGCCAGCAGTTACAATGGACAAGCTAGCACAGATACGCAGTATTTT.

Details on this clone: The same CDR3 also results from other DNA sequences found in this sample. The chain recombines TRBV20-1 with TRBJ1-2; D is possibly TRBD1 (5 bases). Germline V gene sequence: CDR1 DFQATT, CDR2 SNEGSKA (reference sequence). V was trimmed by 6 bases and J by 7 bases, leaving 9 bases between them. The CDR3 is 10 amino acids. As DNA, the CDR3 is TGCAGTGCCGGGGGAGGTGGCTACACCTTC. This codes for CSAGGGGYTF.

The chain links TRBV6-5 to TRBJ2-7; D may be TRBD1 (5 bases). The V end lost 6 bases, the J end lost 6 bases, and 9 bases lay between the germline ends. The germline V gene has CDR1 MNHEY and CDR2 SVGAGI. The CDR3 extends over 11 amino acids. CDR3 amino acids: CASRHQGEQYF. As DNA, the CDR3 is TGTGCCAGCAGACACCAGGGCGAGCAGTACTTC.

This clone was detected only once. CDR3 loop: CASSPGLAGVYEQYF. CDR3 sequence (DNA): TGTGCCAGCAGCCCGGGACTAGCGGGAGTGTACGAGCAGTACTTC. The chain uses TRBV28 and TRBJ2-7; 14 bases are shared with TRBD2. The CDR3 has 15 amino acids. V lost 6 bases and J lost 4; bases outside the gene matches: 5. CDR1 and CDR2 (germline): MDHEN, SYDVKM.

The J gene is TRBJ1-2, the V gene TRBV29-1; 12 nucleotides agree with TRBD1. V was clipped by 6 bases and J by 8 bases; unmatched bases: 10. The CDR3 has 14 amino acids. Germline-derived CDR1 and CDR2 are SQVTM and ANQGSEA. As DNA, the CDR3 is TGCAGCGTCACCGGGACAGGGGGCGGTGGGGGCTACACCTTC. Its translation is CSVTGTGGGGGYTF.

The chain joins TRBV10-2 to TRBJ2-5; D is ambiguous. The CDR3 runs 13 residues. The V end lost 2 bases, the J end lost 4 bases, and 8 bases lay between the germline ends. Germline assignment: CDR1 WSHSY and CDR2 SAAADI. The CDR3 reads CASSEGNPETQYF. The CDR3 region has the DNA TGCGCCAGCAGTGAGGGCAACCCAGAGACCCAGTACTTC.

This CDR3 reads CASSQVGTQYTEAFF. DNA for the CDR3: TGCGCCAGCAGCCAAGTTGGCACCCAATACACTGAAGCTTTCTTT. The chain carries TRBV4-1 and TRBJ1-1; D gene uncertain. Germline V gene data show CDR1 as MGHRA and CDR2 as YSYEKL. V dropped 1 base and J dropped 3 bases, with 12 bases sitting between them. This CDR3 contains 15 residues.